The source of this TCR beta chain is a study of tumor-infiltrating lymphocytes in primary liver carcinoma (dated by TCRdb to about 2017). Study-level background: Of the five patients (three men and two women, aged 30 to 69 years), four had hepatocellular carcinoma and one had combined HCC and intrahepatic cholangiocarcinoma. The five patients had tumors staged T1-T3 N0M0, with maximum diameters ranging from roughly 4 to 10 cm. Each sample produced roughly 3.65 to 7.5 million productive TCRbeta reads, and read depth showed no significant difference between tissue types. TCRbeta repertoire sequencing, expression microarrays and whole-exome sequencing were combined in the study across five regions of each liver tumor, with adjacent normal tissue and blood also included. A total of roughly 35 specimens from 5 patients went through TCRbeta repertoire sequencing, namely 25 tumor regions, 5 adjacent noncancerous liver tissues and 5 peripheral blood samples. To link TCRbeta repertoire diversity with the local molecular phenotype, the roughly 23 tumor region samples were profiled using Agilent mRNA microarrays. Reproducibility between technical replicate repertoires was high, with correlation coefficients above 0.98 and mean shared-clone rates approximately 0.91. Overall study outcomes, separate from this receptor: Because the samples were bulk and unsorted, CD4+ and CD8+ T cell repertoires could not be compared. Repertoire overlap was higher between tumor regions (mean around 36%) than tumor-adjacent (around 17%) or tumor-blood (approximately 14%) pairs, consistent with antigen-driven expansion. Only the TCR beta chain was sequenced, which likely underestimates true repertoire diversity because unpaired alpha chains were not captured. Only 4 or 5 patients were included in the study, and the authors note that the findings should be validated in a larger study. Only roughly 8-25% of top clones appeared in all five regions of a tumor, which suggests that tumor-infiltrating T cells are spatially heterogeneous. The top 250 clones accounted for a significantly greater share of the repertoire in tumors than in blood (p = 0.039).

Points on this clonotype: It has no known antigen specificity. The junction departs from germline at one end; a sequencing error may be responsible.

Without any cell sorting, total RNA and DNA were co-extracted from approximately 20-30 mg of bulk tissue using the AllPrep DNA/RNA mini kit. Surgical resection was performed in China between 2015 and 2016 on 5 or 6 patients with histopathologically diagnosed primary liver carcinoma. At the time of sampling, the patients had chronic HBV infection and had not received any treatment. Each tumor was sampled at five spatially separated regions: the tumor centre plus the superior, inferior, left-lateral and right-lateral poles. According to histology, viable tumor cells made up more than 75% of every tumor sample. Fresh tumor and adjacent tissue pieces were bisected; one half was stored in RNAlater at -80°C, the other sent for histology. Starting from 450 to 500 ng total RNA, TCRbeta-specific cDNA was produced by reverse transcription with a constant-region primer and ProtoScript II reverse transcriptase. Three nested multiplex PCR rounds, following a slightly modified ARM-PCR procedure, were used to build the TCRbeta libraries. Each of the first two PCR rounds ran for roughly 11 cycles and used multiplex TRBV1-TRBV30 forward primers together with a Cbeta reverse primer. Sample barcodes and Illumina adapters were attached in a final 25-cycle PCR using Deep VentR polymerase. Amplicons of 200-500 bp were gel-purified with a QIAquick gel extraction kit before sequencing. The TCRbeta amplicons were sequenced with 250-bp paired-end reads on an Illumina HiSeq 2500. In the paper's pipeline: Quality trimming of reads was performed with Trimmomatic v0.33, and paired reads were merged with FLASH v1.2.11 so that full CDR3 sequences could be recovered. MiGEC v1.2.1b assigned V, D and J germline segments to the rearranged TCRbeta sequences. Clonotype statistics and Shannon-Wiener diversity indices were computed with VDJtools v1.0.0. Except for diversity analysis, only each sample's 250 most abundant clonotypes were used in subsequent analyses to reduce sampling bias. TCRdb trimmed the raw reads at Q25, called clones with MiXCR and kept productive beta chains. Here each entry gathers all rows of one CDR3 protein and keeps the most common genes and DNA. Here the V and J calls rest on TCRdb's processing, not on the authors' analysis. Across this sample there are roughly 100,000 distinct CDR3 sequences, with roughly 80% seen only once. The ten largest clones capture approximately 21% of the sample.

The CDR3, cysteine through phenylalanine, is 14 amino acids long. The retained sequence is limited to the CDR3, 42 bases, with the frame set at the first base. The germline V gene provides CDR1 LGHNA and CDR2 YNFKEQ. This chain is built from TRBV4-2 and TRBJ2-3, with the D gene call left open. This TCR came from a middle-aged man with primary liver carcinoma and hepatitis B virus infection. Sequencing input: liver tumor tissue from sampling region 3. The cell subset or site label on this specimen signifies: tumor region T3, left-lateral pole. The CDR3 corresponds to CTSSQDHGTDKQYF. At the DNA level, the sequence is TGCACGAGCAGCCAAGATCACGGCACAGATAAGCAGTATTTT.